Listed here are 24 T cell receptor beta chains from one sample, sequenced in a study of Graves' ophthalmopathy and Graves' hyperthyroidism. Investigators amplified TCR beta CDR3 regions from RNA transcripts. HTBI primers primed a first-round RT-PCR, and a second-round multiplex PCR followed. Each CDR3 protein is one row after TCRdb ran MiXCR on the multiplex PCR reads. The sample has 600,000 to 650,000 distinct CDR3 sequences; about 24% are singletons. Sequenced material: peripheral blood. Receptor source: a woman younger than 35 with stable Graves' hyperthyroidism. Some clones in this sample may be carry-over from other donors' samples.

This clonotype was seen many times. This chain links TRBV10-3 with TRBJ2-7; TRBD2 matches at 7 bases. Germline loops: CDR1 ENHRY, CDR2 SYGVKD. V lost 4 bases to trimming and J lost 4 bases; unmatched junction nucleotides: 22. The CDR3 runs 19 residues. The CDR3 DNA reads TGTGCCATCAGTGGCGTTGGGGGAGGGCCTTCGGATAACTTTTACGAGCAGTACTTC. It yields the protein CAISGVGGGPSDNFYEQYF.

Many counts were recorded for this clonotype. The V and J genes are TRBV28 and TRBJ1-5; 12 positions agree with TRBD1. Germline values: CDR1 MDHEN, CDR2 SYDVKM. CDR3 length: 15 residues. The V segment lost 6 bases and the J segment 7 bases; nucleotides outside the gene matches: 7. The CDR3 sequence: CASSRGTGGSQPQHF. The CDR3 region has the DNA TGTGCCAGCAGCCGCGGGACAGGGGGCTCGCAGCCCCAGCATTTT.

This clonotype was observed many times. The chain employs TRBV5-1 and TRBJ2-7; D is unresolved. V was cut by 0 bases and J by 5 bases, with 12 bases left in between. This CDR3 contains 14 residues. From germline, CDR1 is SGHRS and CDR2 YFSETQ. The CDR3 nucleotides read TGCGCCAGCAGCTTGGTTGGTAGTCTGGACGAGCAGTACTTC. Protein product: CASSLVGSLDEQYF. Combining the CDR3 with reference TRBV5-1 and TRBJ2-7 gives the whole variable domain KAGVTQTPRYLIKTRGQQVTLSCSPISGHRSVSWYQQTPGQGLQFLFEYFSETQRNKGNFPGRFSGRQFSNSRSEMNVSTLELGDSALYLCASSLVGSLDEQYFGPGTRLTVT.

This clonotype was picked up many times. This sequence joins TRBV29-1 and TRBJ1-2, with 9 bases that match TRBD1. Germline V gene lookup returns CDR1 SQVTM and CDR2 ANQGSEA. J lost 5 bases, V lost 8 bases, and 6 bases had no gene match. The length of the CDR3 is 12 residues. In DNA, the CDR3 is TGCAGCACTCCACAGGGGGCGTATGGCTACACCTTC. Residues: CSTPQGAYGYTF.

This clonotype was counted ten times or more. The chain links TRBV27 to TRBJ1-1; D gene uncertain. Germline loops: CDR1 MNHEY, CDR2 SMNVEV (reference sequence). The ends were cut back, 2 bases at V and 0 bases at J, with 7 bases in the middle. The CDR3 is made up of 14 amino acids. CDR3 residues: CASSLRRVNTEAFF. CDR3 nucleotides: TGTGCCAGCAGTTTACGTCGGGTGAACACTGAAGCTTTCTTT.

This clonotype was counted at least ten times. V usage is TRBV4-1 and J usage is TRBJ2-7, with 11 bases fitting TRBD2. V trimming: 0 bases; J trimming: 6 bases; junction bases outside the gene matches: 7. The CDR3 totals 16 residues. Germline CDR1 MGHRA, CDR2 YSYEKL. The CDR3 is CASSQEALAGVREQYF. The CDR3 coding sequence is TGCGCCAGCAGCCAAGAGGCACTAGCGGGAGTACGCGAGCAGTACTTC.

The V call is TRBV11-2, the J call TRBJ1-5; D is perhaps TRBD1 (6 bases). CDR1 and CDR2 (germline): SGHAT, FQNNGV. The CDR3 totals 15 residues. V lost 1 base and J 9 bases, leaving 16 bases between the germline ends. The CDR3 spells CASSLGGAISGPQHF. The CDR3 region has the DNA TGTGCCAGCAGCTTAGGGGGGGCGATTAGTGGGCCCCAGCATTTT.

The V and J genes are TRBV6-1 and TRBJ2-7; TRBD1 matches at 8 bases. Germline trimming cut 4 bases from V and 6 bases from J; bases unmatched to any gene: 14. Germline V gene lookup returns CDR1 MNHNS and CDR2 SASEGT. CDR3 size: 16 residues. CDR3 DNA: TGTGCCAGCAGTGGGGCCTCCGGACAGGGCACCCGCGAGCAGTACTTC. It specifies CASSGASGQGTREQYF.

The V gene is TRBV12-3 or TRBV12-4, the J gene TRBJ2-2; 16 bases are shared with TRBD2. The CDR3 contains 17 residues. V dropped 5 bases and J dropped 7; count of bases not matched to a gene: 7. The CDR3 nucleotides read TGTGCCAGCAGTAACGGGACTAGCGGGGGGGCCGGCGGGGAGCTGTTTTTT. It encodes CASSNGTSGGAGGELFF.

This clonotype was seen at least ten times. CDR3 nucleotides: TGTGCCAGCAGCGCCCCGGGGGCTAAAGAGACCCAGTACTTC. Its translation: CASSAPGAKETQYF. The chain has TRBV12-3 or TRBV12-4 and TRBJ2-5; D might be TRBD1 or TRBD2, each matching 6 bases. The CDR3 spans 14 residues. Trimming left V 6 bases short and J 3 bases short, with 14 bases between.

In DNA, the CDR3 is TGCAGCGTCCGGGCCTTCCAAGAGACCCAGTACTTC. As protein: CSVRAFQETQYF. The V gene is TRBV29-1, the J gene TRBJ2-5; no firm D call. In germline, CDR1 is SQVTM, CDR2 ANQGSEA. With 6 bases removed from V and 1 base from J, the gap between germline ends came to 9 bases. The CDR3 length is 12 residues.

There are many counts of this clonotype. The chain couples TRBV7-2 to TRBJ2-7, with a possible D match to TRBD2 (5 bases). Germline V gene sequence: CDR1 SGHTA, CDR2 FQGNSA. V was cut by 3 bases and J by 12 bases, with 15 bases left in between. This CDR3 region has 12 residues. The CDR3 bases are TGTGCCAGCAGCTTCCCGGGATCCCAGGCGTACTTC. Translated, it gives CASSFPGSQAYF.

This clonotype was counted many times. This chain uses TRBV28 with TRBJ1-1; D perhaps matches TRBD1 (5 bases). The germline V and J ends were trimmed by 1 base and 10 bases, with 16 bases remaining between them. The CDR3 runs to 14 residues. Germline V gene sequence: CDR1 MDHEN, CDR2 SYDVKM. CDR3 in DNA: TGTGCCAGCAGTTTATCCCCCGGGGGGATTGGAGCTTTCTTT. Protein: CASSLSPGGIGAFF.

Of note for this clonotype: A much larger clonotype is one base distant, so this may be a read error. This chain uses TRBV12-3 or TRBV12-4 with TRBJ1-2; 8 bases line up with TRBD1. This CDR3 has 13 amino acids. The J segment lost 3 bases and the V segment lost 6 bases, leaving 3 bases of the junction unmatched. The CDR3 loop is CASSMGQDYGYTF. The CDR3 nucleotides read TGTGCCAGCAGCATGGGACAGGACTATGGCTACACCTTC.

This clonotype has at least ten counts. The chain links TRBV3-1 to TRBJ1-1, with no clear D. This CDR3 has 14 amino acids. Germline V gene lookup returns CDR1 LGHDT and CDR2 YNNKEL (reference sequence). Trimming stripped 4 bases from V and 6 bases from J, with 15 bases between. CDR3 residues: CASSPQAGSAEAFF. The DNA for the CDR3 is TGTGCCAGCAGCCCCCAAGCGGGGTCGGCTGAAGCTTTCTTT. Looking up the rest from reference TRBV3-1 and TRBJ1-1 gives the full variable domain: DTAVSQTPKYLVTQMGNDKSIKCEQNLGHDTMYWYKQDSKKFLKIMFSYNNKELIINETVPNRFSPKSPDKAHLNLHINSLELGDSAVYFCASSPQAGSAEAFFGQGTRLTVV.

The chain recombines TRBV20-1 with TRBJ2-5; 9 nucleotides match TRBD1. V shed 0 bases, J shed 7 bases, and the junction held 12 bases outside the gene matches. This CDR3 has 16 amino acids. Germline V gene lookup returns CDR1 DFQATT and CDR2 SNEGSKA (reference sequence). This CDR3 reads CSAREGGTGPEWTQYF. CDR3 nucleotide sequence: TGCAGTGCTAGAGAGGGTGGGACAGGGCCTGAATGGACCCAGTACTTC.

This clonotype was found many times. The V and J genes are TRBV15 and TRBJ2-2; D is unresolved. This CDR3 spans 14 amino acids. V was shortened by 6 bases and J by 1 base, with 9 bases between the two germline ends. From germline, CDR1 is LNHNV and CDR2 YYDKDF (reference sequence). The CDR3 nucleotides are TGTGCCACCAGTACTACCCTGAACACCGGGGAGCTGTTTTTT. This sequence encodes CATSTTLNTGELFF.

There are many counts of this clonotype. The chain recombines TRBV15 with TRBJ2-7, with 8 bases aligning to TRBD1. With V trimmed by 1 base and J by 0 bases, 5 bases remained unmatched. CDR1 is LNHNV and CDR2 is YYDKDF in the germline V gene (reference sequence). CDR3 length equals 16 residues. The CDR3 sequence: CATSRAGGLLSYEQYF. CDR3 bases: TGTGCCACCAGCAGAGCAGGGGGCCTTCTCTCCTACGAGCAGTACTTC. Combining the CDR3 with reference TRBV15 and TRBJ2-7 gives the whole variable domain DAMVIQNPRYQVTQFGKPVTLSCSQTLNHNVMYWYQQKSSQAPKLLFHYYDKDFNNEADTPDNFQSRRPNTSFCFLDIRSPGLGDTAMYLCATSRAGGLLSYEQYFGPGTRLTVT.

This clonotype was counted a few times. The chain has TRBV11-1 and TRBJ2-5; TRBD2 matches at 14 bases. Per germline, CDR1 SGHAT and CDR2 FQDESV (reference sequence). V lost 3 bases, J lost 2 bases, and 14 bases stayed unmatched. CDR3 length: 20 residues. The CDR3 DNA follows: TGTGCCAGCAGCTTTTTGAAACCGGGACTAGCGGGAGTGGAACAAGAGACCCAGTACTTC. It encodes CASSFLKPGLAGVEQETQYF.

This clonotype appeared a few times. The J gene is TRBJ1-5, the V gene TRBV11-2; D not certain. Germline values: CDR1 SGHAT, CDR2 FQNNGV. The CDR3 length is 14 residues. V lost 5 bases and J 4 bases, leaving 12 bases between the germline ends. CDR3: CASSQERVNQPQHF. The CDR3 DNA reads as TGTGCCAGCAGCCAGGAGAGGGTGAATCAGCCCCAGCATTTT.

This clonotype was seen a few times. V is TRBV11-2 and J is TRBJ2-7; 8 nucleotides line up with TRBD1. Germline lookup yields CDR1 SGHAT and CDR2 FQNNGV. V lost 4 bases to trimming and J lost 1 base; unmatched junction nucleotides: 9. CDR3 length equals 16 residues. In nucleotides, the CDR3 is TGTGCCAGCAGCTCCCCCAGGGGGCCTTATTCCTACGAGCAGTACTTC. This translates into CASSSPRGPYSYEQYF.

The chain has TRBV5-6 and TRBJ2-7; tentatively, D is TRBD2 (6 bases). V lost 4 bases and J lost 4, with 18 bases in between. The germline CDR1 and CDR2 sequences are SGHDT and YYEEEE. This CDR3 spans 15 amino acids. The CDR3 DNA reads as TGTGCCAGCAGCCCGGGACTCACCGGCCGGTACGAGCAGTACTTC. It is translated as CASSPGLTGRYEQYF. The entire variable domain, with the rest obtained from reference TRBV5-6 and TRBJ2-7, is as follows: DAGVTQSPTHLIKTRGQQVTLRCSPKSGHDTVSWYQQALGQGPQFIFQYYEEEERQRGNFPDRFSGHQFPNYSSELNVNALLLGDSALYLCASSPGLTGRYEQYFGPGTRLTVT.

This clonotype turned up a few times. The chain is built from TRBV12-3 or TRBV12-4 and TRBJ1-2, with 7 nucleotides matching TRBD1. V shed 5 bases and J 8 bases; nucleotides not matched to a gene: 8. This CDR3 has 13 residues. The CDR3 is CASSPGGREGYTF. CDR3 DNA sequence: TGTGCCAGCAGTCCAGGGGGTAGGGAAGGCTACACCTTC.

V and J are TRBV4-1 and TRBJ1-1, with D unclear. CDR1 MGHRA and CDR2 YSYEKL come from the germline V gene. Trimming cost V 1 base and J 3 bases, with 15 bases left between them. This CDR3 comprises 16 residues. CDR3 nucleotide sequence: TGCGCCAGCAGCCAAGGGCAATTCGACCCAGACACTGAAGCTTTCTTT. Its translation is CASSQGQFDPDTEAFF.